This TCR beta chain was identified during a study of human thymus T cells. V lost 3 bases and J lost 3; bases outside the gene matches: 3. This CDR3 contains 15 residues. Looked up from germline, CDR1 is MGHRA and CDR2 is YSYEKL. Regarding this clone: No antigen is known for it.

TCRdb's table, derived via immunoSEQ multiplex PCR, lists solely in-frame clones and lacks some. The table has some 120,000 clones, more than 90% seen once. Study-level points and caveats: Thymic and blood repertoires appeared to carry a bias in their V and J gene usage.

Thymic material originated from resections removed in the course of corrective heart surgery. This sequence originates from a boy less than two years old with a congenital heart defect but otherwise immunologically healthy. The specimen was thymus tissue. The chain is built from TRBV4-1 and TRBJ2-3; 10 positions match TRBD2. CDR3 sequence: CASSQETSGTDTQYF. DNA of the CDR3: TGCGCCAGCAGCCAGGAGACTAGCGGGACAGATACGCAGTATTTT.